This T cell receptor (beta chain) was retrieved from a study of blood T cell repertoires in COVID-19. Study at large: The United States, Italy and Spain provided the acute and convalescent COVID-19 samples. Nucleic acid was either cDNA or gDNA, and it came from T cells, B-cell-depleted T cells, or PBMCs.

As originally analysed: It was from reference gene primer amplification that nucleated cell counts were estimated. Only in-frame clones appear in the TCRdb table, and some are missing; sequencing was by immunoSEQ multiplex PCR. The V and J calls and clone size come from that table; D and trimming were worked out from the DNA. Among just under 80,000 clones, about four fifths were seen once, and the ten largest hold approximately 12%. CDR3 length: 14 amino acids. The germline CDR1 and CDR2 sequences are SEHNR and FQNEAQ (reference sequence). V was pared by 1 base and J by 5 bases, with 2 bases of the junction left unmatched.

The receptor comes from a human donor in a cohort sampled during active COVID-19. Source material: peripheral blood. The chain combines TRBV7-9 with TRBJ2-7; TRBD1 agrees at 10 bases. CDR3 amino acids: CASSLGQGADEQYF. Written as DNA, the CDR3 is TGTGCCAGCAGCTTAGGACAGGGGGCGGACGAGCAGTACTTC. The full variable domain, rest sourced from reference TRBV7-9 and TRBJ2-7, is DTGVSQNPRHKITKRGQNVTFRCDPISEHNRLYWYRQTLGQGPEFLTYFQNEAQLEKSRLLSDRFSAERPKGSFSTLEIQRTEQGDSAMYLCASSLGQGADEQYFGPGTRLTVT.